The entry below describes one T cell receptor beta chain. What it binds is not known. A clone one base away is much larger, so this may be a read error. In this CDR3 the conserved last residue, phenylalanine or tryptophan, is missing, so a read error is likely. This record belongs to a study of tumor-infiltrating lymphocytes in primary liver carcinoma. As for the study in general: Tumors were stage T1-T3 N0M0, roughly 4.2 to 11 cm across.

Whole-study results and caveats: Tumor samples exhibited a significantly greater top-250-clone fraction than blood samples (p = 0.039).

The study co-extracted DNA and RNA from around 20-30 mg of unsorted bulk tissue. Patients diagnosed with primary liver carcinoma received treatment through surgical resection. The template, approximately 500 ng total RNA, yielded TCR beta cDNA made with a constant-region primer. Nested multiplex PCR, run for three rounds with slightly modified ARM-PCR, yielded TCR beta libraries. One entry per CDR3 protein results from TCRdb running MiXCR on the multiplex PCR reads. This sample has approximately 37,000 distinct CDR3 sequences, with around 80% found just once. This TCR came from a man aged 35-49 years with primary liver carcinoma and hepatitis B virus infection. The sample was tumor-adjacent normal liver tissue.

DNA for the CDR3: TGCAGTGCCAGGGGGACAGGGGACCATGAGCAGTTCATC. It codes for CSARGTGDHEQFI. V and J are TRBV20-1 and TRBJ2-1; 10 bases fit TRBD1. Germline V gene data show CDR1 as DFQATT and CDR2 as SNEGSKA (reference sequence). V lost 6 bases, J lost 8 bases, and 7 bases stayed unmatched. The CDR3 consists of 13 residues.